The next 13 T cell receptor beta chains were all read from a single sample in a study of Graves' ophthalmopathy and Graves' hyperthyroidism. Transcripts of RNA were the source for amplifying TCR beta CDR3 regions. A first-round RT-PCR used HTBI primers, followed by a second-round multiplex PCR. TCRdb used MiXCR to reprocess the multiplex PCR reads, holding one entry per CDR3 protein. The sample contains about 240,000 distinct CDR3 sequences, around 50% of which appear only once. Specimen: peripheral blood. The receptors come from an adult man with Graves' ophthalmopathy.

J is TRBJ2-3 and V is TRBV7-9; 7 bases are a match to TRBD2. Germline assignment: CDR1 SEHNR and CDR2 FQNEAQ (reference sequence). Unmatched junction bases numbered 8, after V lost 5 bases and J lost 3 bases. This CDR3 is built from 15 residues. The CDR3 loop reads CASSPLGGPTDTQYF. The CDR3 region has the DNA TGTGCCAGCAGCCCTCTGGGAGGGCCAACAGATACGCAGTATTTT.

The chain joins TRBV13 to TRBJ1-1; the match to TRBD1 covers 7 bases. V shed 5 bases and J 4 bases; nucleotides not matched to a gene: 10. Germline V gene lookup returns CDR1 PRHDT and CDR2 FYEKMQ (reference sequence). The CDR3 is 15 amino acids. In DNA, the CDR3 is TGTGCCAGCAGCCGCAACAGGGGCCGCTCCACTGAAGCTTTCTTT. Encoded protein: CASSRNRGRSTEAFF. Full variable domain (remainder filled in from reference TRBV13 and TRBJ1-1): AAGVIQSPRHLIKEKRETATLKCYPIPRHDTVYWYQQGPGQDPQFLISFYEKMQSDKGSIPDRFSAQQFSDYHSELNMSSLELGDSALYFCASSRNRGRSTEAFFGQGTRLTVV.

This chain links TRBV20-1 with TRBJ2-3; no clear D. Germline assignment: CDR1 DFQATT and CDR2 SNEGSKA (reference sequence). The CDR3 loop spans 14 amino acids. The V end was cut by 3 bases, the J end by 0 bases, with 10 bases between. CDR3 protein: CSARVPGSTDTQYF. DNA of the CDR3: TGCAGTGCTAGGGTCCCGGGTAGCACAGATACGCAGTATTTT.

A word on this clonotype: This clone may be a read error of a much larger clone one base away. The rearrangement joins TRBV7-9 to TRBJ1-6; D unclear. Germline V CDR1 and CDR2: SEHNR, FQNEAQ (reference sequence). The CDR3 covers 14 residues. Trimming shortened V by 2 bases and J by 6 bases, and 8 bases separated the two germline ends. CDR3 residues: CASSLFSLNSPLHF. For the CDR3, the DNA is TGTGCCAGCAGCTTATTCAGCCTTAATTCACCCCTCCACTTT.

A note on this clonotype: One end of the junction is discordant with germline, which a read error may explain. The chain joins TRBV20-1 to TRBJ1-3, with D uncertain. Germline V gene sequence: CDR1 DFQATT, CDR2 SNEGSKA (reference sequence). The CDR3 extends over 13 amino acids. The CDR3 spells CSAPGGTGSTIYF. The CDR3 DNA sequence: TGCAGTGCCCCCGGCGGCACGGGAAGCACCATATATTTT.

This rearrangement joins TRBV10-3 to TRBJ2-7; D is undetermined. V gave up 6 bases and J gave up 4 bases, with 10 bases separating them. Per the germline V gene, CDR1 is ENHRY and CDR2 is SYGVKD. The CDR3 is 12 amino acids. The CDR3 is CAISVTEYEQYF. The CDR3, as DNA: TGTGCCATCAGCGTAACAGAATACGAGCAGTACTTC.

Worth noting for this clonotype: Given a much more abundant clone one base away, this may be a read error. This rearrangement joins TRBV7-9 to TRBJ2-5; D is uncertain. V gave up 1 base and J gave up 0 bases, with 3 bases separating them. The CDR3 runs to 13 residues. Germline values: CDR1 SEHNR, CDR2 FQNEAQ (reference sequence). CDR3 amino acids: CASSLVNQETQYF. The CDR3 nucleotides read TGTGCCAGCAGCTTAGTCAACCAAGAGACCCAGTACTTC.

This clonotype has just a few counts. The chain uses TRBV6-5 and TRBJ2-6; no clear D. The V and J ends lost 7 bases and 0 bases respectively, with 13 bases between them. This CDR3 comprises 16 residues. Germline V lookup: CDR1 MNHEY, CDR2 SVGAGI. CDR3 region: CASTYGISSGANVLTF. For the CDR3, the DNA is TGTGCCAGCACGTATGGTATTAGCTCTGGGGCCAACGTCCTGACTTTC.

This clonotype showed up just a few times. The rearrangement uses TRBV7-9 and TRBJ2-5; D may correspond to TRBD1 or TRBD2 (6 bases each). Germline V CDR1 and CDR2: SEHNR, FQNEAQ (reference sequence). Deletions cut 5 bases from V and 5 bases from J, with 18 bases between. This CDR3 has 15 amino acids. The CDR3 bases are TGTGCCAGCAGCACTCCGGGGGCCCTAGTGGAGACCCAGTACTTC. It codes for CASSTPGALVETQYF.

This clonotype was observed a handful of times. V and J are TRBV5-1 and TRBJ1-2; the D is unclear. Germline V CDR1 and CDR2: SGHRS, YFSETQ. The CDR3 length is 15 residues. The ends were cut back, 5 bases at V and 0 bases at J, with 14 bases in the middle. The CDR3 DNA reads as TGCGCCAGCAGTGCCAGGCCGGATTCTAACTATGGCTACACCTTC. This translates into CASSARPDSNYGYTF. Full variable domain (missing parts from reference TRBV5-1 and TRBJ1-2): KAGVTQTPRYLIKTRGQQVTLSCSPISGHRSVSWYQQTPGQGLQFLFEYFSETQRNKGNFPGRFSGRQFSNSRSEMNVSTLELGDSALYLCASSARPDSNYGYTFGSGTRLTVV.

The table lists this clonotype with a few counts. The rearrangement joins TRBV12-3 or TRBV12-4 to TRBJ1-5, with 7 bases that match TRBD1. The CDR3 runs 13 residues. The junction had 3 bases not matched to a gene; V was cut back by 6 bases and J by 4 bases. CDR3 protein: CASRRQGNQPQHF. For the CDR3, the DNA is TGTGCCAGCAGACGACAGGGAAATCAGCCCCAGCATTTT.

This rearrangement joins TRBV10-3 to TRBJ1-1; 7 bases fit TRBD1. The germline V gene has CDR1 ENHRY and CDR2 SYGVKD. CDR3 length: 14 residues. Trimming cost V 3 bases and J 7 bases; bases outside gene matches: 8. The CDR3 DNA reads as TGTGCCATCAGTGATGGAGGGGGCTCGGGTGAAGCTTTCTTT. Encoded protein: CAISDGGGSGEAFF.

The J gene is TRBJ2-3, the V gene TRBV25-1; no definite D call. Trimming removed 3 bases from V and 3 bases from J, with 4 bases in between. Germline CDR1 and CDR2: MGHDK and SYGVNS. This CDR3 is built from 12 residues. The CDR3 reads CASSDITDTQYF. CDR3 bases: TGTGCCAGCAGTGATATTACAGATACGCAGTATTTT.